The clone carrying this T cell receptor (beta chain) was detected only a few times. Its antigen is undetermined. This specimen belongs to a study of blood T cells in healthy people across ages. The use of a sample-barcoded 5' primer and a J-beta primer mix characterized a second PCR of about 7 to 12 cycles. From each sample, at least 2.5 million paired-end reads containing CDR3 were obtained. TCRdb reprocessed the 5' RACE reads via MiXCR and lists one record per CDR3 protein. Altogether about 640,000 distinct CDR3 sequences are present, approximately 59% being singletons, with the ten largest covering over 35%. Healthy Caucasian individuals from Russia aged roughly 6 to 95 were enrolled as donors. The V and J ends lost 6 bases and 0 bases respectively, with 12 bases between them. CDR1 is SGHAT and CDR2 is FQNNGV in the germline V gene. The CDR3 has 15 residues. Points from the study as a whole: Older age went with lower TCR beta diversity per million T cells, in a roughly linear way. Naive T cell percentage showed a strong correlation with the diversity of TCR beta.

The gene calls are TRBV11-2 and TRBJ2-1, with D possibly being TRBD2 (6 bases). This sequence was found in a man aged 55 to 69 in good health. Specimen: blood. In DNA form, the CDR3 reads TGTGCCAGCAGTACGACCGGGAGCTCCTACAATGAGCAGTTCTTC. As protein: CASSTTGSSYNEQFF.